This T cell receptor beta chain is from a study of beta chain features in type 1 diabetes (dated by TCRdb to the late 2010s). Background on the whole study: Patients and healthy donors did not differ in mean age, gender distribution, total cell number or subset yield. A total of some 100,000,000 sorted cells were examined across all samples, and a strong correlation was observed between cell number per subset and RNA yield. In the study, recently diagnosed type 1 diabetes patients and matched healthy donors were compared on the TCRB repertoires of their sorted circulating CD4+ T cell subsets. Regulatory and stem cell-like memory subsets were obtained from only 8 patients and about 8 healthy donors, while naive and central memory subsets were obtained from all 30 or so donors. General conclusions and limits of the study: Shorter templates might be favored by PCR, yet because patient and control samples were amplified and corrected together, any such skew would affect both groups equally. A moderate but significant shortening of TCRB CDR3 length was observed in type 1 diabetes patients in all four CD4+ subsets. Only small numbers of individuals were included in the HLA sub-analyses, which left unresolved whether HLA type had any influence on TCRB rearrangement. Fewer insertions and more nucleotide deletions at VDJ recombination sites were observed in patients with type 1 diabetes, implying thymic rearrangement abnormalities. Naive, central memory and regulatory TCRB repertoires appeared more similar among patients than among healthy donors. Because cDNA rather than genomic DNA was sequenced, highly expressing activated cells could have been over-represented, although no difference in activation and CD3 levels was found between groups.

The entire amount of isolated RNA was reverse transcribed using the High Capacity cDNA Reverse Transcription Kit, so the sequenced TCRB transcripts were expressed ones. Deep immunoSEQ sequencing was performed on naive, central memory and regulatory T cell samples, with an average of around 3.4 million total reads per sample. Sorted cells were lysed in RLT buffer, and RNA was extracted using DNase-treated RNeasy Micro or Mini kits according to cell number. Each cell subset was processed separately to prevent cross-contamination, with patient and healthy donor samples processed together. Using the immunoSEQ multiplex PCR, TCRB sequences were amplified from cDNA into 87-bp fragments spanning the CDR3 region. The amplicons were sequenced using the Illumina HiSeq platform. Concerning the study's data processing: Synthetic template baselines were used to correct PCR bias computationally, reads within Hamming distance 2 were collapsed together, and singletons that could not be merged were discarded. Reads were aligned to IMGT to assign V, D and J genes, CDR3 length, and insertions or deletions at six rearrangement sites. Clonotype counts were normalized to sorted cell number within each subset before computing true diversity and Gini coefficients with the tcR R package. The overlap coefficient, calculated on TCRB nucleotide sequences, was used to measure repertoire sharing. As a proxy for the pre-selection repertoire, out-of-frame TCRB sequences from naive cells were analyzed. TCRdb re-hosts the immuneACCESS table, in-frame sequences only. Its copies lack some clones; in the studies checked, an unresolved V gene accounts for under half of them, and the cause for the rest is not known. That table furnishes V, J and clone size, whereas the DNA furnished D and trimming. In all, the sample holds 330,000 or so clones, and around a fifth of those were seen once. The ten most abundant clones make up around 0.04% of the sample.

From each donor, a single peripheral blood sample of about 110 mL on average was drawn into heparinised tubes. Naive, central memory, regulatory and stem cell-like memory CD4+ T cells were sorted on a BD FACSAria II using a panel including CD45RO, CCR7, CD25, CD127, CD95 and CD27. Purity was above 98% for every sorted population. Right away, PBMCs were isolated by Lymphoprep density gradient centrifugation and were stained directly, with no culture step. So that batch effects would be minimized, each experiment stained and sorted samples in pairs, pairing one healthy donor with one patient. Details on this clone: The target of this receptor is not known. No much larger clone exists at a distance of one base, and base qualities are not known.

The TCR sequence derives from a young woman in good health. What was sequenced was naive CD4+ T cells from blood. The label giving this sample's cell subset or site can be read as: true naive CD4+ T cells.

The CDR3 in this case is CASSQGGTGGIYEQYF. The nucleotide sequence is TGCGCCAGCAGCCAAGGGGGTACAGGGGGGATCTACGAGCAGTACTTC. Recombination linked TRBV4-3 to TRBJ2-7, with 8 bases in between that match TRBD1. The CDR3 holds 16 amino acids from the cysteine to the phenylalanine. The retained sequence is limited to the CDR3, 48 bases, with the frame set at the first base. Sequences LGHNA (CDR1) and YSLEER (CDR2) are obtained from the germline V gene. V ends up 1 base short and J 3 bases short, with an unmatched junction base count of 8.